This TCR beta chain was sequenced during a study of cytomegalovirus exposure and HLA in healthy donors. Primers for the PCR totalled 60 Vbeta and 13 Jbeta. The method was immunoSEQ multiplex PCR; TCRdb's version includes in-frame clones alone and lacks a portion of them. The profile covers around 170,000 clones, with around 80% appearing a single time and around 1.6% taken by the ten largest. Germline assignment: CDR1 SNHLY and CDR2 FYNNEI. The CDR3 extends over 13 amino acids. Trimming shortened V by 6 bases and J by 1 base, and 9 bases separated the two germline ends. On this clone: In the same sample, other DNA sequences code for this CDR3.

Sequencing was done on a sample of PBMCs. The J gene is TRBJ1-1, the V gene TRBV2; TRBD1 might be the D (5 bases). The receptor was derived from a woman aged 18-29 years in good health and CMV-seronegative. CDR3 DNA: TGTGCCAGCAGCCTAGACAGGAACACTGAAGCTTTCTTT. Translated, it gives CASSLDRNTEAFF.